This TCR beta chain appears in the sequencing data of a study of blood T cell repertoires in COVID-19. Background on the study: Nucleic acid was either cDNA or gDNA, and it came from T cells, B-cell-depleted T cells, or PBMCs.

Authors' processing steps: Amplification with reference gene primers provided the estimates of nucleated cell counts. Generated by immunoSEQ multiplex PCR, the TCRdb table keeps only in-frame clones and is missing some. V, J and clone size reflect that table, while D and trimming were determined from the DNA. Among about 150,000 clones, roughly 80% were seen once, and the ten largest hold around 6.5%. V was cut by 6 bases and J by 2 bases, with 13 bases left in between. Germline CDR1 LNHDA, CDR2 SQIVND (reference sequence). The CDR3 has 15 residues. Recruits, aged 18 to 89 years, lived in 20 to 30 US areas. Self-reported history from a screening survey and questionnaire set each donor's cohort.

The J gene is TRBJ1-4, the V gene TRBV19; no definite D call. The sequencing input was PBMCs or T cells enriched from blood (not recorded which). The sequence derives from a woman in her thirties or forties who had recovered from COVID-19. CDR3 DNA: TGTGCCAGTAGCCGATTCACAAGTACTAATGAAAAACTGTTTTTT. It codes for CASSRFTSTNEKLFF.